This T cell receptor beta chain originates from a study of T-cell reconstitution after alpha-beta-depleted transplantation in children. Study results and limitations: In patients about two months after transplant, alpha-beta T cells reportedly arose from several hundred expanded graft clones.

On this clonotype: No antigen is known for it.

Molecular barcoding with unique molecular identifiers was used for the TCRbeta library. From the PCR reads, TCRdb called clonotypes with MiXCR, one entry per CDR3 protein. The sample consists of about a million distinct CDR3 sequences, about 29% of them appearing once. The input for sequencing was PBMCs, mostly from graft donor cells, taken 360 days after TCRalphabeta/CD19-depleted stem cell transplant. This sequence originates from a boy in the first two years of life who had a stem cell transplant for SCID, so the T cells may come from the graft donor.

For the CDR3, the DNA is TGCGCCAGCGAGGAGGAGAACACCGGGGAGCTGTTTTTT. Translated, it gives CASEEENTGELFF. The V call is TRBV5-1, the J call TRBJ2-2; possibly TRBD2 for D (5 bases). Trimming took 7 bases from V and 1 from J, leaving 8 bases between them. The length of the CDR3 is 13 residues. Germline values: CDR1 SGHRS, CDR2 YFSETQ.